The text below deals with one TCR beta chain. Its target antigen remains unknown. Base quality data are lacking; no much larger clone is found one base away. This sample was included in a study of shared clonotypes between healthy human individuals (dated by TCRdb to 2019 to 2021). Study-wide context: Two women and a few men aged 18 to 49 years were included in the cohort. For each donor, CD4 naive and CD4 memory were each run on three plates, CD8 naive on two plates, and CD8 memory on one plate. Different laboratories and diverse techniques were used to prepare libraries and sequence TCR repertoires, to increase sequencing depth and limit assay-specific biases. Blood TCR repertoires of a handful of healthy adults were deeply sequenced to estimate repertoire size and the extent of clonotype sharing between individuals. Between about 0.9 and 9 billion PBMCs per donor were obtained by leukapheresis.

Overall study results and their limits: Clonotypes shared by all four sorted-subset donors showed higher generation probabilities than non-shared clonotypes. Naive subsets generally had larger estimated clonotype richness than memory subsets did. Based on pairwise subsampling, the degree of clonotype sharing among donors was expected to be affected by sequencing depth. Rarefaction of sorted-subset datasets indicated incomplete sequencing despite the large sequencing depth. Because the study included only a small number of donors, the genetic and exposure-history diversity represented was limited. Approximately 5% of naive CD4, more than 3% of naive CD8, approximately 2.2% of memory CD4, and approximately 0.4% of memory CD8 clonotypes were shared across a few donors. Only blood was sampled, and tissue TCR repertoires likely differ from those in blood.

V lost 3 bases and J lost 5 bases, and the count of bases not matched to a germline gene is 9. The germline V gene provides CDR1 KGHSH and CDR2 LQKENI. The CDR3 runs 15 amino acids, cysteine and phenylalanine included. Only the CDR3 DNA is retained, 45 bases long and in frame from the first base. TCR CDR3 regions were amplified from genomic DNA by multiplex PCR using the deep immunoSEQ assay. Extracted genomic DNA from each cell subset was spread evenly across all wells of several immunoSEQ 96-well plates, with each plate serving as a replicate. For sorted subsets, each replicate PCR was loaded with 150 to 250 ng genomic DNA, equivalent to approximately 27,000 T cell genomes. Purified libraries were quantified with a Qubit 3.0 fluorometer, sized on a Bioanalyzer 2100, and re-quantified with the KAPA Library Quantification kit. A separate single-read 150-cycle Illumina NextSeq 550 flow cell was used to sequence each immunoSEQ 96-well plate. Concerning the study's data processing: Because only junctional sequences without quality scores were contained in the immunoSEQ output, filtering matching that applied to full-length reads could not be performed. Sequences were annotated with PyIR, a Python wrapper for IgBLAST v1.9, and V/J genes and CDR3 were assigned using IMGT germline references. Reads were filtered out if the reads had weak V/J assignments (E-value above 1e-6), no CDR3, stop codons, out-of-frame junctions, or ambiguous translated residues. V3J clonotypes were defined as sequences sharing an identical inferred V gene, J gene, and CDR3 amino acid sequence. To compute the percentage overlap between repertoires, the number of shared unique clonotypes was divided by the size of the smaller repertoire. RTK rarefaction, the Chao1 estimator, and Recon v2.1 estimates of unobserved clonotypes were used to assess repertoire richness. Generation probabilities for all TCRbeta clonotypes obtained by the gDNA method from a few donors were computed using OLGA. TCRdb took this table from immuneACCESS and kept in-frame rearrangements with V and J called. Such tables lack part of the clones; where checked against another copy, unresolved V genes explain under half of the gap, and the rest is unexplained. V, J and clone size were drawn from that table, and D and trimming were deduced from the DNA. Across this sample there are 850,000 to 1,100,000 clones, with roughly 80% seen only once. 0.7% to 0.95% of the sample rests with the top ten.

The donors were healthy, HIV-negative adults who had no recently reported acute infections or vaccinations. All donors were Caucasian adults living in Nashville, Tennessee, USA. CD4+ T cells were enriched by magnetic negative selection, after which naive cells were positively selected on CD45RA and the negative fraction was taken as the memory subset. Blood was collected by leukapheresis, and PBMCs were isolated by Ficoll-Histopaque density gradient centrifugation and then cryopreserved in liquid nitrogen vapor phase. Purity and quantity of every magnetically sorted T cell population were checked by analytical flow cytometry. Genomic DNA was isolated from each sorted fraction and quantified by UV absorbance on a Nanodrop 2000c.

The source material was memory CD4+ T cells from PBMCs. Sample cell subset or site, as interpreted from the label and publication: CD45RA-negative fraction. The rearrangement combines TRBV18 with TRBJ1-2; 7 bases in the middle match TRBD1. The origin of this receptor is a young man in good health. Some clones in this sample may be carry-over from other donors' samples. The DNA sequence is given as TGTGCCAGCTCACCGACCGGGACAGACATATATGGCTACACCTTC. The translation is CASSPTGTDIYGYTF.